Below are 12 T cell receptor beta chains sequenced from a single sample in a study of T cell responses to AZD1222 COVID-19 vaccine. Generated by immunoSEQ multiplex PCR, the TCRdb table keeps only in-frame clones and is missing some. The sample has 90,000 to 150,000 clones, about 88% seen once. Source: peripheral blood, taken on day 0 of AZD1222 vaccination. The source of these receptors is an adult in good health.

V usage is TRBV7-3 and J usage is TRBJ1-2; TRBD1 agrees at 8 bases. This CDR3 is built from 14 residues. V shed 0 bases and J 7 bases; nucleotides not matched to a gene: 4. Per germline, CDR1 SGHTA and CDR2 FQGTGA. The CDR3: CASSLTGTGGGYTF. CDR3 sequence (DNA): TGTGCCAGCAGCTTAACGGGGACAGGAGGTGGCTACACCTTC.

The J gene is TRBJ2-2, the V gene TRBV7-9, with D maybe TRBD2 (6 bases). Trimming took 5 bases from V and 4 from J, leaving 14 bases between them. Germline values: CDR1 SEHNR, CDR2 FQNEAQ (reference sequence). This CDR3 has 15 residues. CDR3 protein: CASSPQGGSTGELFF. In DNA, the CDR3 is TGTGCCAGCAGCCCCCAAGGAGGGTCCACCGGGGAGCTGTTTTTT.

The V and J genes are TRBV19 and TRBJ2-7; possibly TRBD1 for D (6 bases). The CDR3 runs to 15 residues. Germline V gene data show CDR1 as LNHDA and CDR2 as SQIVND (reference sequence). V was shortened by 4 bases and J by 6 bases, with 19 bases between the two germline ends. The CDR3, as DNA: TGTGCCAGTAGTACCTCTGGGGGCGCCTCCATCGAGCAGTACTTC. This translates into CASSTSGGASIEQYF.

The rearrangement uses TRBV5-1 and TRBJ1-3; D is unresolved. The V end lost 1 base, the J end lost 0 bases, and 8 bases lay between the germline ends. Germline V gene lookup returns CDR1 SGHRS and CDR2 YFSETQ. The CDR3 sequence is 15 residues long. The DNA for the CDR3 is TGCGCCAGCAGCTTGTTAGTGCCCTCTGGAAACACCATATATTTT. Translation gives CASSLLVPSGNTIYF.

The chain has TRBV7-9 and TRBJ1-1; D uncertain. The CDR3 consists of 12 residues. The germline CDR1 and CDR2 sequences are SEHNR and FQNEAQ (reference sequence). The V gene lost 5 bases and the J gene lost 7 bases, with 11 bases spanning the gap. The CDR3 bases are TGTGCCAGCAGCCCAGGCGGCCTTGAAGCTTTCTTT. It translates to CASSPGGLEAFF.

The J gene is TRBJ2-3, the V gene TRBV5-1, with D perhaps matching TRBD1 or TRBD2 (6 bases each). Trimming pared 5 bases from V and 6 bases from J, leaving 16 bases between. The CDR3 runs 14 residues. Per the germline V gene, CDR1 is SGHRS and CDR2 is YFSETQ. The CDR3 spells CASRLVGGPDTQYF. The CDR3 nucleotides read TGCGCCAGCAGGCTGGTGGGGGGCCCCGATACGCAGTATTTT.

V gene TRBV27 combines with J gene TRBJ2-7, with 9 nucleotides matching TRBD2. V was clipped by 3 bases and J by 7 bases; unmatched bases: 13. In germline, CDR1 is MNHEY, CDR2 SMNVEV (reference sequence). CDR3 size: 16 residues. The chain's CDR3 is CASSFTQPGLAVEQYF. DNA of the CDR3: TGTGCCAGCAGTTTCACCCAACCGGGACTAGCAGTGGAGCAGTACTTC.

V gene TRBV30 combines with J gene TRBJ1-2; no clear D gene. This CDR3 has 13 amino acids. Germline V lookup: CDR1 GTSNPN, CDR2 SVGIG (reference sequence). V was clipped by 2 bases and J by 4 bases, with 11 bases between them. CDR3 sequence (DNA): TGTGCCTGGAGTCTCGGACCCGGCTATGGCTACACCTTC. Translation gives CAWSLGPGYGYTF. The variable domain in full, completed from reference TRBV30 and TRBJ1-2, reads SQTIHQWPATLVQPVGSPLSLECTVEGTSNPNLYWYRQAAGRGLQLLFYSVGIGQISSEVPQNLSASRPQDRQFILSSKKLLLSDSGFYLCAWSLGPGYGYTFGSGTRLTVV.

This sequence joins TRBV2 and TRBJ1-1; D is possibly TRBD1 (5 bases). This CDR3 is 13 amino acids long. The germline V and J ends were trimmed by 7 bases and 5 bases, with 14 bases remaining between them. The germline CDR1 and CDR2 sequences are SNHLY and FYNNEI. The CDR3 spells CASNEGPVTEAFF. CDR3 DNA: TGTGCCAGCAATGAGGGGCCAGTTACTGAAGCTTTCTTT.

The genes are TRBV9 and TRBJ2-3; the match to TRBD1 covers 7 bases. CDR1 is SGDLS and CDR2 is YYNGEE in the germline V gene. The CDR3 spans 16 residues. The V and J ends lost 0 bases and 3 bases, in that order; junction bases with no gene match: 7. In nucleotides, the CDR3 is TGTGCCAGCAGCGTAGAAGGGGGCAGGTTGACAGATACGCAGTATTTT. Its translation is CASSVEGGRLTDTQYF.

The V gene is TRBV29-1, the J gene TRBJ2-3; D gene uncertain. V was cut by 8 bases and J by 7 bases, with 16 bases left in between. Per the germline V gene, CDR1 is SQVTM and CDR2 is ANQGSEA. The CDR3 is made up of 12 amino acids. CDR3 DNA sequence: TGCAGCTACCCATCCGGGTCCAATACGCAGTATTTT. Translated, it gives CSYPSGSNTQYF.

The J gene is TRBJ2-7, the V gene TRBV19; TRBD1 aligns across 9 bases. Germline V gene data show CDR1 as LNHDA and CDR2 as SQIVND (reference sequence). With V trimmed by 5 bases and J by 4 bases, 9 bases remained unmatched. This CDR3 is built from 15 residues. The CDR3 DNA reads TGTGCCAGTAGTTCGGGGGACAGGGTAATATACGAGCAGTACTTC. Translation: CASSSGDRVIYEQYF. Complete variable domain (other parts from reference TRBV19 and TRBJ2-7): DGGITQSPKYLFRKEGQNVTLSCEQNLNHDAMYWYRQDPGQGLRLIYYSQIVNDFQKGDIAEGYSVSREKKESFPLTVTSAQKNPTAFYLCASSSGDRVIYEQYFGPGTRLTVT.